Below, 27 T cell receptor beta chains from the same sample are listed, as sequenced in a study of CXCR3-negative and CXCR3-positive naive CD8 T cells. The libraries of TRB cDNA were constructed through 5' RACE using UMI labels. From the 5' RACE reads, TCRdb lists one entry per CDR3 protein and no DNA. Its listing shows 150,000 or so distinct CDR3 sequences. Sample: naive CXCR3- CD8+ T cells from blood. Subset in this sample: CD45RO-CCR7+CD27+CD95- naive CD8+ T cells lacking CXCR3 (TNR3-). The receptors stem from a human donor in good health. Some clones in this sample may be carry-over from other donors' samples.

This sequence joins TRBV7-9 and TRBJ2-1; with no DNA, the TCRdb D assignment of TRBD2 cannot be verified. This CDR3 is 17 amino acids long. The germline V gene encodes CDR1 SEHNR and CDR2 FQNEAQ (reference sequence). The CDR3 spells CASSTRTSGSSYNEQFF.

The gene calls are TRBV11-2 and TRBJ2-1; TCRdb reports TRBD2, a call that lacks DNA to check it against. The CDR3 runs to 15 residues. The germline V gene has CDR1 SGHAT and CDR2 FQNNGV. This CDR3 is CASSPPGLAVNEQFF.

The chain uses TRBV29-1 and TRBJ2-1. Germline values: CDR1 SQVTM, CDR2 ANQGSEA. The CDR3 has 13 amino acids. CDR3 residues: CSVEGTLKDEQFF.

V gene TRBV7-8 combines with J gene TRBJ2-3. Germline values: CDR1 SGHVS, CDR2 FQNEAQ. The CDR3 spans 13 residues. The CDR3 region is CASSPDDTDTQYF.

The chain carries TRBV7-2 and TRBJ2-5; the TRBD1 assignment by TCRdb is unverifiable without DNA. There are 16 residues in the CDR3. The germline V gene has CDR1 SGHTA and CDR2 FQGNSA. The CDR3 protein is CASSSGVAPAPETQYF.

V usage is TRBV27 and J usage is TRBJ1-2; the D call from TCRdb, TRBD1, cannot be confirmed without DNA. Germline V gene sequence: CDR1 MNHEY, CDR2 SMNVEV (reference sequence). The CDR3 has 12 residues. CDR3 protein: CARVPGQRGYTF.

The J gene is TRBJ2-1, the V gene TRBV28; TCRdb outputs TRBD2, but without DNA this stays unchecked. This CDR3 contains 14 residues. Germline V lookup: CDR1 MDHEN, CDR2 SYDVKM. This CDR3 reads CASSLAGGYNEQFF. Filled out from reference TRBV28 and TRBJ2-1, the complete variable domain reads DVKVTQSSRYLVKRTGEKVFLECVQDMDHENMFWYRQDPGLGLRLIYFSYDVKMKEKGDIPEGYSVSREKKERFSLILESASTNQTSMYLCASSLAGGYNEQFFGPGTRLTVL.

The J gene is TRBJ2-1, the V gene TRBV28; there is no DNA to check the TCRdb D call of TRBD2. The CDR3 covers 16 residues. The germline V gene has CDR1 MDHEN and CDR2 SYDVKM. The CDR3 protein is CASSLREGRLFNEQFF.

The chain links TRBV28 to TRBJ2-7; TCRdb's assignment of TRBD1 cannot be checked, as there is no DNA. This CDR3 region has 15 residues. CDR1 is MDHEN, CDR2 SYDVKM, per germline. CDR3 residues: CASSLTGQGVYEQYF.

The chain has TRBV3-1 and TRBJ2-1; TCRdb indicates TRBD2, and absent DNA this call remains unverified. CDR3 length equals 17 residues. Looked up from germline, CDR1 is LGHDT and CDR2 is YNNKEL (reference sequence). The CDR3 sequence is CASSLQWTRSSYNEQFF.

V usage is TRBV12-3 or TRBV12-4 and J usage is TRBJ2-3; with no DNA, the TCRdb D assignment of TRBD1 cannot be verified. The CDR3 totals 12 residues. CDR3 loop: CASTPRGDTQYF.

V usage is TRBV12-3 or TRBV12-4 and J usage is TRBJ2-1; TCRdb's assignment of TRBD1 cannot be checked, as there is no DNA. The CDR3 has 12 amino acids. CDR3 sequence reads: CASSISGGFEFF.

The chain carries TRBV4-3 and TRBJ1-2; the TRBD1 assignment by TCRdb is unverifiable without DNA. The CDR3 spans 15 residues. The germline CDR1 and CDR2 sequences are LGHNA and YSLEER. The chain's CDR3 is CASSQDNPGVYGYTF.

This rearrangement joins TRBV7-9 to TRBJ2-7; the TCRdb call, TRBD2, lacks DNA for checking. The germline CDR1 and CDR2 sequences are SEHNR and FQNEAQ (reference sequence). This CDR3 comprises 13 residues. CDR3 protein: CATMKIGGNEQYF.

The rearrangement uses TRBV3-1 and TRBJ1-2. The CDR3 spans 13 residues. The germline V gene has CDR1 LGHDT and CDR2 YNNKEL (reference sequence). Here the CDR3 reads CASSEGPNYGYTF.

CDR3 in amino acids: CASSEGTSGGLYQETQYF. This chain links TRBV2 with TRBJ2-5; TCRdb's D call, TRBD2, is unchecked because there is no DNA. This CDR3 spans 18 amino acids. Germline CDR1 is SNHLY and CDR2 is FYNNEI.

This chain links TRBV12-3 or TRBV12-4 with TRBJ1-5; with no DNA, the TCRdb D assignment of TRBD1 cannot be verified. The CDR3 loop spans 15 amino acids. The CDR3 reads CASSLPGQANQPQHF.

The chain recombines TRBV29-1 with TRBJ2-4; TCRdb names TRBD2, which stays unverified in the absence of DNA. CDR1 SQVTM and CDR2 ANQGSEA come from the germline V gene. The CDR3 covers 14 residues. CDR3 sequence reads: CSARGGGGAGGQYF.

This chain links TRBV4-1 with TRBJ2-2; the D call from TCRdb, TRBD1, cannot be confirmed without DNA. Germline CDR1 is MGHRA and CDR2 is YSYEKL. The CDR3 has 15 residues. The CDR3 is CVSNHIGGGTGELFF.

CDR3 protein: CASSGQGVLNIQYF. J is TRBJ2-4 and V is TRBV27; TCRdb names TRBD1, which stays unverified in the absence of DNA. This CDR3 spans 14 amino acids. Germline V gene sequence: CDR1 MNHEY, CDR2 SMNVEV (reference sequence).

The V and J genes are TRBV28 and TRBJ2-1; TCRdb's D call of TRBD2 is untestable without DNA. Germline-derived CDR1 and CDR2 are MDHEN and SYDVKM. There are 15 residues in the CDR3. The CDR3: CASRRTSGIYNEQFF.

CDR3 amino acids: CASSPPAGPYNEQFF. The V gene is TRBV9, the J gene TRBJ2-1; TCRdb proposes TRBD1, but this gene call is untestable without DNA. Per the germline V gene, CDR1 is SGDLS and CDR2 is YYNGEE. The length of the CDR3 is 15 residues.

V gene TRBV28 combines with J gene TRBJ2-1. CDR3 length: 16 residues. Germline values: CDR1 MDHEN, CDR2 SYDVKM. CDR3 sequence reads: CASSSFGGSSYNEQFF. Based on the CDR3 plus reference TRBV28 and TRBJ2-1, the full variable domain is DVKVTQSSRYLVKRTGEKVFLECVQDMDHENMFWYRQDPGLGLRLIYFSYDVKMKEKGDIPEGYSVSREKKERFSLILESASTNQTSMYLCASSSFGGSSYNEQFFGPGTRLTVL.

The chain employs TRBV4-1 and TRBJ2-7. CDR3 length equals 15 residues. Per the germline V gene, CDR1 is MGHRA and CDR2 is YSYEKL. The CDR3 region is CASSQDRGSSYEQYF.

V gene TRBV6-5 combines with J gene TRBJ2-2; TCRdb picks TRBD2, but there is no DNA to check that call. Germline V gene lookup returns CDR1 MNHEY and CDR2 SVGAGI. The CDR3 covers 15 residues. CDR3 sequence: CASSYSARPYGELFF.

The chain is built from TRBV6-5 and TRBJ1-2; TCRdb designates TRBD1, a call that cannot be tested without DNA. The CDR3 is 16 residues long. Germline values: CDR1 MNHEY, CDR2 SVGAGI. The CDR3 region is CASSYEQGTLGYGYTF.

The chain employs TRBV20-1 and TRBJ1-1; the TRBD1 assignment by TCRdb is unverifiable without DNA. Germline V gene sequence: CDR1 DFQATT, CDR2 SNEGSKA (reference sequence). CDR3 size: 13 residues. The chain's CDR3 is CSARGQGETEAFF.